This T cell receptor (beta chain) was observed in a study of T cells in Graves' hyperthyroidism and ophthalmopathy. Whole-study context: The initial diagnosis was the point when peripheral blood was collected, ahead of any treatment. General observations from the study: The model foresaw ophthalmopathy a median about 6.5 months prior to onset. A 13 V-J signature model discriminated ophthalmopathy versus stable hyperthyroidism.

Amplified TCR beta CDR3 regions derived from RNA transcripts. First-round RT-PCR with HTBI primers amplified the TCR CDR3 region. MiXCR, run by TCRdb on the multiplex PCR reads, gives a single entry per CDR3 protein. The table lists some 500,000 distinct CDR3 sequences, approximately 16% of them singletons, with approximately 30% in the top ten. This CDR3 is 16 amino acids long. Germline V gives CDR1 MNHNS, CDR2 SASEGT. As regards this clonotype: The antigen remains undetermined. Mismatch with germline at one junction end may stem from a read error.

The sequence came from a woman in her 30s with Graves' ophthalmopathy. Sequences were obtained from blood. The chain recombines TRBV6-1 with TRBJ2-6; tentative D call: TRBD1 (6 bases). The CDR3 region has the DNA TGTGCCACCAGGGGCAGTCCTTTGGATGGGGTCAACGTCCTGACTTTC. This codes for CATRGSPLDGVNVLTF.